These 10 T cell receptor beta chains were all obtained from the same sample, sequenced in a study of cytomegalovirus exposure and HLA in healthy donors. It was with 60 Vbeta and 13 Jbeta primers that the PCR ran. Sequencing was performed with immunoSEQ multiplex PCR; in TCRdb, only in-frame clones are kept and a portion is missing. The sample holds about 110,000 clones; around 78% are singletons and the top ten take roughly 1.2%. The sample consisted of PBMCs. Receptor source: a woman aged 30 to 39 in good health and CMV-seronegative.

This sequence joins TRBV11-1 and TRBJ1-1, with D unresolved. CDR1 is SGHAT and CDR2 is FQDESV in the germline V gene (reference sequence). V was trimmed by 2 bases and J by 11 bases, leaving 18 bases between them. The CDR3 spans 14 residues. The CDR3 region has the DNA TGTGCCAGCAGCTTAAATGTCATGCGGAGTGGGGCTTTCTTT. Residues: CASSLNVMRSGAFF.

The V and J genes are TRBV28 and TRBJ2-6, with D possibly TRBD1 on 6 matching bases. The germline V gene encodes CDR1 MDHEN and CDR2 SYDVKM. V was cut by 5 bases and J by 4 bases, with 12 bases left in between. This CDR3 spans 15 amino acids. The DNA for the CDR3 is TGTGCCAGCAGTCGATCAGGGACAGGGGCCAACGTCCTGACTTTC. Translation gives CASSRSGTGANVLTF.

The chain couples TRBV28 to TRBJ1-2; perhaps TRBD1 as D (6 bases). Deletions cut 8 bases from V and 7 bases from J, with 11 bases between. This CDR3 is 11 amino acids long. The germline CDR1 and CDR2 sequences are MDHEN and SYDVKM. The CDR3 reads CASRDRPGYTF. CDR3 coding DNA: TGTGCCAGCCGAGACAGGCCTGGCTACACCTTC.

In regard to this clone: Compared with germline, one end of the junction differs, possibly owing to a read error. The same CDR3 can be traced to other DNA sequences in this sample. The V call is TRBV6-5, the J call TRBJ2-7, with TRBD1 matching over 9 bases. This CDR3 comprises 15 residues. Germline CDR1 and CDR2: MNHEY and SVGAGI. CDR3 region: CASSAGTGSSYEQYF. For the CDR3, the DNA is TGCGCCAGCAGTGCCGGGACAGGGTCTTCCTACGAGCAGTACTTC.

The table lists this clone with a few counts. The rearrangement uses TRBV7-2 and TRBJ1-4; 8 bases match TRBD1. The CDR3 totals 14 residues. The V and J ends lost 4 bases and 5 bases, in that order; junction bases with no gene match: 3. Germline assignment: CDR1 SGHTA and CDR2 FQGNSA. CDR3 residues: CASSYDRGNEKLFF. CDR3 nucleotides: TGTGCCAGCAGCTACGACAGGGGCAATGAAAAACTGTTTTTT.

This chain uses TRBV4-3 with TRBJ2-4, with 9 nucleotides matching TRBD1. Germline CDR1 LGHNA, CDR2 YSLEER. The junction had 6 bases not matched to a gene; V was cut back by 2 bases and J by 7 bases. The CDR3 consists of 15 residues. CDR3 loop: CASSQMTGGRNIQYF. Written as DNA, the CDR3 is TGCGCCAGCAGCCAAATGACAGGGGGTAGGAACATTCAGTACTTC.

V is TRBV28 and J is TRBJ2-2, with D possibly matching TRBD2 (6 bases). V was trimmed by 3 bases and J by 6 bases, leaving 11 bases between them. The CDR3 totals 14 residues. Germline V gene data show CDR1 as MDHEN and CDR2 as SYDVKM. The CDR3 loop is CASSFAASAGELFF. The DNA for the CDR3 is TGTGCCAGCAGTTTCGCAGCTAGCGCCGGGGAGCTGTTTTTT.

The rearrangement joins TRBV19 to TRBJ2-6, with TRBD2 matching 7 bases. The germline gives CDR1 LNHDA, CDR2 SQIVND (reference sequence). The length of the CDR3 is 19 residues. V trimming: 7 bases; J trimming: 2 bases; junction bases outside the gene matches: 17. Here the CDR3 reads CASNRVGRARGTGANVLTF. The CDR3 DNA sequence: TGTGCCAGTAACCGAGTAGGGAGGGCCCGCGGAACTGGGGCCAACGTCCTGACTTTC.

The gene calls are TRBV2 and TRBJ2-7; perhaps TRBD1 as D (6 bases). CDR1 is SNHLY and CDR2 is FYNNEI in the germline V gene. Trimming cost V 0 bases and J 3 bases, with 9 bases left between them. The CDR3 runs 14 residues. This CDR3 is CASSEAQGLYEQYF. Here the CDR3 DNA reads TGTGCCAGCAGTGAAGCGCAGGGGCTCTACGAGCAGTACTTC. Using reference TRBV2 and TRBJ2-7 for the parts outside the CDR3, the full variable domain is EPEVTQTPSHQVTQMGQEVILRCVPISNHLYFYWYRQILGQKVEFLVSFYNNEISEKSEIFDDQFSVERPDGSNFTLKIRSTKLEDSAMYFCASSEAQGLYEQYFGPGTRLTVT.

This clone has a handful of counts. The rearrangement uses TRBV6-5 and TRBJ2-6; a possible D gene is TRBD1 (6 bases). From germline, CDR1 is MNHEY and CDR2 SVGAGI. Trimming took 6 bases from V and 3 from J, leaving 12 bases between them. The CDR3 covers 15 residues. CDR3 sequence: CASRLGANGANVLTF. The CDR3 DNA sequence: TGTGCCAGCAGACTGGGGGCGAATGGGGCCAACGTCCTGACTTTC.